This T cell receptor (beta chain) was sequenced during a study of blood T cell repertoires in COVID-19. Whole-study context: Some COVID-19 samples were acute and others convalescent; all came from the United States, Italy and Spain. PBMCs, B-cell-depleted T cells, or T cells provided the cDNA or gDNA that made up the material.

In the original analysis: Estimation of nucleated cell counts was performed using reference gene primer amplification. Using immunoSEQ multiplex PCR, the repertoire was profiled, and TCRdb retains in-frame clones only, with some absent. V and J calls and clone size are copied from that table; D and trimming were computed from the DNA. The sample shows 110,000 or so clones, 81% of them seen only once. The sample holds one count of this clone. Germline-derived CDR1 and CDR2 are MGHDK and SYGVNS. The CDR3 spans 13 residues. Trimming cost V 4 bases and J 3 bases; bases outside gene matches: 3. The specimen sequenced was peripheral blood. This TCR came from a human donor in a cohort sampled during active COVID-19. The chain combines TRBV25-1 with TRBJ2-7; 7 bases are a match to TRBD1. CDR3 loop: CASSVPGGYEQYF. The CDR3 region has the DNA TGTGCCAGCAGTGTGCCAGGGGGCTACGAGCAGTACTTC.